This T cell receptor (beta chain) was identified in a study of Graves' ophthalmopathy and Graves' hyperthyroidism (dated by TCRdb to the late 2010s). Study-level background: Peripheral blood was collected at initial diagnosis, prior to any treatment. TCR beta repertoire signatures were used to distinguish Graves' ophthalmopathy from Graves' hyperthyroidism and to predict progression to ophthalmopathy. In total, 135 blood samples were TCR-sequenced: around 42 ophthalmopathy, some 75 hyperthyroidism and about 17 hyperthyroidism-to-ophthalmopathy patients. To explore V-J signatures that separate ophthalmopathy from hyperthyroidism, a discovery set of around 97 patients was enrolled, consisting of about 41 with ophthalmopathy and fewer than 60 with stable hyperthyroidism. An independent validation cohort comprised around 20 hyperthyroidism patients and some 16 patients who later progressed from hyperthyroidism to ophthalmopathy. In a handful of hyperthyroidism patients, the T-cell repertoires found in thyroid tissue were compared with those found in blood. After sampling, hyperthyroidism patients received methimazole starting at 30 mg daily, and ophthalmopathy patients received high-dose intravenous methylprednisolone.

Ophthalmopathy patients had moderately to severely active disease, Clinical Activity Score of at least 3, NOSPECS grade of at least 4, and disease duration under 3 months. Patients with other autoimmune diseases, uncontrolled infections, pregnancy or lactation were excluded. Diagnosis was based on clinical symptoms, serum thyroxine, TRAb, thyroid ultrasound and orbital computed tomography. Ficoll-Paque density gradient centrifugation was used to isolate PBMCs from 8 to 10 ml of fresh peripheral blood. Total RNA was extracted with Trizol reagent and quality-checked on an Agilent 2100 Bioanalyzer. TCR beta CDR3 regions were amplified from RNA transcripts for repertoire sequencing. HTBI primers and the Qiagen OneStep RT-PCR kit were used in a first-round RT-PCR, which was followed by a second-round multiplex PCR, size selection and purification. The libraries underwent paired-end sequencing with 100 bp reads on an Illumina HiSeq2000. The published analysis was carried out like this. SOAPnuke was used for read processing, and reads with adapters, uncalled bases, a mean Phred below 15, or no exact constant-primer or identifier match were discarded. COPE v1.2.5 was used to merge high-quality paired reads. Unique nucleotide sequences were defined as clonotypes and aligned to IMGT TRB V, D and J references using MiTCR v1.1. The analysis was limited to V-J combinations with a frequency above 0.0001, which together covered over 99% of the repertoires. A TCR clonal expansion and chaos score per V-J combination was defined as the ratio of F50 clonal expansion to chaos observed in the TCRdist matrix. Welch's t-statistics and random forest were used to reduce features to 10 to 15 V-J combinations, which were fed into a naive Bayes classifier. The Morisita-Horn index was used to measure how similar the thyroid and blood repertoires were. TCRdb reprocessed the public reads (quality trimming at Q25 with fastp, clone calling with MiXCR) and kept in-frame beta chains. Duplicate CDR3 protein sequences are folded into a single record with the most common DNA and genes. The V and J calls reflect TCRdb's pipeline rather than the authors' work. Counted in this sample were about 740,000 distinct CDR3 sequences; roughly 40% of them appeared once. The ten largest clonotypes hold 44% of the sample.

The CDR3 runs 14 residues from the cysteine to the phenylalanine. Only the CDR3 portion is preserved as DNA: 42 bases, with reading frame beginning at the first base. The CDR1 and CDR2 encoded by the germline V gene are ENHRY and SYGVKD. The V end loses 11 bases and the J end loses 5 bases, and a stretch of 21 bases separates them. Comments on this clonotype: The antigen this receptor binds is unknown. No base qualities exist here, and no much larger clone lies one base off it.

The paper's findings and limits, for the study overall: In validation, the model predicted ophthalmopathy progression with about 70% sensitivity and about 73% specificity; fewer than 15 predicted patients were CT-confirmed with GO in a median of approximately six months. Sample size was not predetermined statistically, and investigators were not blinded to group allocation. The 13-signature model separated ophthalmopathy from stable hyperthyroidism with approximately 90% sensitivity and 81.08% specificity in cross-validation, and 80%/75% in the test set. Among expanded thyroid clonotypes with frequency above 0.001, most also showed up in blood, which suggests that blood repertoires may reflect the thyroid immune response.

The chain links TRBV10-3 with TRBJ1-1; confidence is insufficient to name the D gene. The source material was peripheral blood. The sequence was obtained from an adult man with Graves' ophthalmopathy. The CDR3 reads CASWAASGRTEAFF. The DNA sequence is given as TGTGCCTCCTGGGCAGCCTCCGGGAGGACTGAAGCTTTCTTT.